One sample yielded the 20 T cell receptor beta chains listed below, sequenced in a study of blood T cell repertoires in COVID-19. Clones were read by immunoSEQ multiplex PCR, and TCRdb kept only the in-frame ones, dropping some. Of a few hundred thousand clones in the sample, approximately 82% were seen once. The sequenced sample was peripheral blood. These receptors were collected from a woman younger than 30 with acute or convalescent COVID-19.

The chain employs TRBV27 and TRBJ2-1; 12 bases match TRBD2. The junction had 2 bases not matched to a gene; V was cut back by 0 bases and J by 8 bases. Germline CDR1 and CDR2: MNHEY and SMNVEV (reference sequence). This CDR3 comprises 15 residues. The CDR3 sequence: CASSLSPSGRDEQFF. The CDR3 DNA reads as TGTGCCAGCAGTTTATCCCCTAGCGGGAGGGATGAGCAGTTCTTC.

This clone was detected once. The genes are TRBV5-1 and TRBJ2-5; TRBD1 matches at 7 bases. Trimming at V came to 0 bases and at J to 2 bases, leaving 7 bases not matched to a gene. This CDR3 has 16 residues. Germline CDR1 reads SGHRS; CDR2 reads YFSETQ. In nucleotides, the CDR3 is TGCGCCAGCAGCTTGGAAGGGCGACAGGGTCAAGAGACCCAGTACTTC. Translated, it gives CASSLEGRQGQETQYF. The full variable domain, rest sourced from reference TRBV5-1 and TRBJ2-5, is KAGVTQTPRYLIKTRGQQVTLSCSPISGHRSVSWYQQTPGQGLQFLFEYFSETQRNKGNFPGRFSGRQFSNSRSEMNVSTLELGDSALYLCASSLEGRQGQETQYFGPGTRLLVL.

The sample holds one count of this clone. The chain uses TRBV18 and TRBJ2-7, with TRBD2 as a possible D gene (5 bases). Germline V gene lookup returns CDR1 KGHSH and CDR2 LQKENI. The V end lost 3 bases, the J end lost 2 bases, and 11 bases lay between the germline ends. The CDR3 has 14 residues. CDR3 sequence (DNA): TGTGCCAGCTCACCGGGTGGAGGACCCTACGAGCAGTACTTC. Translated: CASSPGGGPYEQYF.

V and J are TRBV6-5 and TRBJ1-3, with D perhaps TRBD1 (6 bases). Looked up from germline, CDR1 is MNHEY and CDR2 is SVGAGI. The CDR3 is 15 residues long. With 2 bases removed from V and 1 base from J, the gap between germline ends came to 9 bases. The CDR3 bases are TGTGCCAGCAGTTACACACAGGGTTCTGGAAACACCATATATTTT. It yields the protein CASSYTQGSGNTIYF.

A note on this clone: This CDR3 is also generated by other DNA sequences in the sample. The rearrangement uses TRBV27 and TRBJ2-3, with D possibly matching TRBD2 (6 bases). The CDR3 is 14 amino acids. Trimming took off 3 bases at V and 3 bases at J, with 10 bases between the two ends. Germline V CDR1 and CDR2: MNHEY, SMNVEV (reference sequence). DNA for the CDR3: TGTGCCAGCAGTTTGGCGGGATTTACAGATACGCAGTATTTT. Protein: CASSLAGFTDTQYF.

V is TRBV29-1 and J is TRBJ1-1; D perhaps matches TRBD1 (6 bases). The V end was cut by 8 bases, the J end by 13 bases, with 23 bases between. Germline assignment: CDR1 SQVTM and CDR2 ANQGSEA. The CDR3 contains 12 residues. The chain's CDR3 is CSQTLQGGPLFF. The CDR3 DNA follows: TGCAGCCAAACTCTGCAAGGGGGACCACTTTTCTTT. Drawing the rest from reference TRBV29-1 and TRBJ1-1, the complete variable domain is SAVISQKPSRDICQRGTSLTIQCQVDSQVTMMFWYRQQPGQSLTLIATANQGSEATYESGFVIDKFPISRPNLTFSTLTVSNMSPEDSSIYLCSQTLQGGPLFFGQGTRLTVV.

The chain combines TRBV11-2 with TRBJ2-6, with D tentatively TRBD2 (5 bases). Trimming shortened V by 5 bases and J by 4 bases, and 12 bases separated the two germline ends. Germline loops: CDR1 SGHAT, CDR2 FQNNGV. There are 15 residues in the CDR3. The CDR3 reads CASSLMRGGANVLTF. CDR3 bases: TGTGCCAGCAGCCTAATGCGAGGGGGGGCCAACGTCCTGACTTTC.

The rearrangement uses TRBV19 and TRBJ2-7; TRBD2 is a possible D gene (5 bases). The germline gives CDR1 LNHDA, CDR2 SQIVND (reference sequence). Trimming pared 4 bases from V and 0 bases from J, leaving 10 bases between. This CDR3 region has 14 residues. The DNA for the CDR3 is TGTGCCAGTAGTAGCCGGGAATTCTCCTACGAGCAGTACTTC. Residues: CASSSREFSYEQYF.

V usage is TRBV2 and J usage is TRBJ1-6; 9 nucleotides align to TRBD1. V lost 6 bases, J lost 11 bases, and 5 bases stayed unmatched. The CDR3 has 13 amino acids. CDR1 SNHLY and CDR2 FYNNEI come from the germline V gene. CDR3 DNA sequence: TGTGCCAGCAGAGGACAGGGGATGCCACCCCTCCACTTT. Protein sequence: CASRGQGMPPLHF.

This chain uses TRBV7-9 with TRBJ1-2; D may be TRBD1 (5 bases). V was trimmed by 4 bases and J by 4 bases, leaving 16 bases between them. The CDR3 runs to 15 residues. The germline gives CDR1 SEHNR, CDR2 FQNEAQ (reference sequence). As DNA, the CDR3 is TGTGCCAGCAGCTCGGGGGACTACTCAGTCTATGGCTACACCTTC. Encoded protein: CASSSGDYSVYGYTF.

The chain carries TRBV24-1 and TRBJ1-5; D remains unclear. The CDR3 totals 16 residues. Deletions cut 9 bases from V and 0 bases from J, with 17 bases between. Germline V lookup: CDR1 KGHDR, CDR2 SFDVKD. CDR3 coding DNA: TGTGCCACCCGGGCCGGAGGTGCTTATAGCAATCAGCCCCAGCATTTT. Translating gives CATRAGGAYSNQPQHF.

This chain links TRBV5-1 with TRBJ2-2, with 7 bases aligning to TRBD2. Looked up from germline, CDR1 is SGHRS and CDR2 is YFSETQ. This CDR3 has 16 amino acids. Trimming at V came to 1 base and at J to 2 bases, leaving 5 bases not matched to a gene. The CDR3 spells CASSLSPGGNTGELFF. The CDR3 region has the DNA TGCGCCAGCAGCTTGTCCCCGGGGGGAAACACCGGGGAGCTGTTTTTT.

V and J are TRBV10-3 and TRBJ2-2; 9 nucleotides line up with TRBD1. The CDR3 covers 18 residues. Unmatched junction bases numbered 17, after V lost 8 bases and J lost 4 bases. In germline, CDR1 is ENHRY, CDR2 SYGVKD. The CDR3 bases are TGTGCCATCGCACAAACCCGGGACAGGGTCCTCGGCACCGGGGAGCTGTTTTTT. This gives the protein CAIAQTRDRVLGTGELFF.

Turning to this clone: Distinct nucleotide sequences in the sample also encode this CDR3. The gene calls are TRBV7-3 and TRBJ2-1, with D uncertain. The V end lost 6 bases, the J end lost 3 bases, and 9 bases lay between the germline ends. In germline, CDR1 is SGHTA, CDR2 FQGTGA. CDR3 length: 13 amino acids. The CDR3 DNA follows: TGTGCCAGCAGTAGTGGCGGCTACAATGAGCAGTTCTTC. Translated: CASSSGGYNEQFF.

The chain employs TRBV27 and TRBJ2-3, with TRBD1 matching over 7 bases. Germline trimming cut 6 bases from V and 4 bases from J; bases unmatched to any gene: 22. The V gene's germline CDR1 is MNHEY and CDR2 SMNVEV (reference sequence). This CDR3 comprises 19 residues. This chain's CDR3 is CASSHFRPATGKGADTQYF. The CDR3 DNA reads TGTGCCAGCAGCCACTTTCGCCCCGCGACAGGGAAGGGGGCAGATACGCAGTATTTT.

This clone came up once. This rearrangement joins TRBV24-1 to TRBJ1-3; D is possibly TRBD1 (5 bases). The CDR3 totals 16 residues. Trimming left V 0 bases short and J 1 base short, with 9 bases between. Germline assignment: CDR1 KGHDR and CDR2 SFDVKD. CDR3 DNA: TGTGCCACCAGTGATTTGATGACAGATTCTGGAAACACCATATATTTT. Translation: CATSDLMTDSGNTIYF.

CDR3 DNA: TGTGCCAGCAGTCCGGGACAGGGATCCTACGAGCAGTACTTC. The encoded protein is CASSPGQGSYEQYF. The chain recombines TRBV2 with TRBJ2-7, with 9 positions matching TRBD1. The CDR3 extends over 14 amino acids. Trimming took 5 bases from V and 1 from J; bases not matched to a gene: 3. Germline-derived CDR1 and CDR2 are SNHLY and FYNNEI.

The chain uses TRBV5-4 and TRBJ2-7, with a possible D match to TRBD1 (6 bases). Germline V lookup: CDR1 SGHNT, CDR2 YYREEE (reference sequence). The CDR3 spans 14 residues. Deletions cut 6 bases from V and 3 bases from J, with 16 bases between. As DNA, the CDR3 is TGTGCCAGCAACCTAGGGGGTAAAAGCTACGAGCAGTACTTC. It is translated as CASNLGGKSYEQYF.

CDR3 coding DNA: TGTGCCAGCAGTTCGACTAGCGGGTTCACAGATACGCAGTATTTT. Translating it yields CASSSTSGFTDTQYF. The chain recombines TRBV28 with TRBJ2-3, with 10 nucleotides matching TRBD2. Per germline, CDR1 MDHEN and CDR2 SYDVKM. V shed 4 bases and J 2 bases; nucleotides not matched to a gene: 3. The CDR3 has 15 residues.

The chain couples TRBV12-3 or TRBV12-4 to TRBJ2-7, with D unclear. The V end was cut by 3 bases, the J end by 1 base, with 7 bases between. This CDR3 region has 13 residues. The CDR3 sequence: CASSFRLSYEQYF. DNA of the CDR3: TGTGCCAGCAGTTTTCGTCTGTCCTACGAGCAGTACTTC.